One and the same sample provided the 14 T cell receptor beta chains below, sequenced in a study of blood T cell repertoires in COVID-19. Produced via immunoSEQ multiplex PCR; TCRdb's table is partial and in-frame only. The sample holds more than 200,000 clones; about 90% are singletons and the top ten take about 2%. The sequencing sample was made of peripheral blood. These receptors came from a woman in her fifties or sixties with acute or convalescent COVID-19.

The chain combines TRBV11-3 with TRBJ2-5; TRBD2 matches at 8 bases. Germline CDR1 reads SGHNT; CDR2 reads YENEEA. This CDR3 contains 15 residues. V was pared by 8 bases and J by 3 bases, with 11 bases of the junction left unmatched. CDR3 DNA: TGTGCCAGCGGCGACGGGGGGGCATTGGAAGAGACCCAGTACTTC. It translates to CASGDGGALEETQYF.

This clone was counted once. The gene calls are TRBV5-8 and TRBJ1-5; D remains unclear. The CDR3 is made up of 13 amino acids. Germline lookup yields CDR1 SGHTS and CDR2 YDEGEE. Trimming cost V 0 bases and J 4 bases, with 5 bases left between them. This chain's CDR3 is CASSLAGNQPQHF. The CDR3 region has the DNA TGTGCCAGCAGCTTGGCCGGGAATCAGCCCCAGCATTTT. The complete variable domain, with remaining parts taken from reference TRBV5-8 and TRBJ1-5, reads EAGVTQSPTHLIKTRGQQATLRCSPISGHTSVYWYQQALGLGLQFLLWYDEGEERNRGNFPPRFSGRQFPNYSSELNVNALELEDSALYLCASSLAGNQPQHFGDGTRLSIL.

The rearrangement links TRBV4-1 to TRBJ2-7, with 10 bases lining up with TRBD1. V lost 2 bases to trimming and J lost 4 bases; unmatched junction nucleotides: 11. The CDR3 is 17 amino acids. The germline V gene encodes CDR1 MGHRA and CDR2 YSYEKL. The CDR3 reads CASSQTLGTGVKYEQYF. The CDR3, as DNA: TGCGCCAGCAGCCAAACTTTGGGGACAGGGGTCAAGTACGAGCAGTACTTC.

In this sample, this clone turned up once. The chain recombines TRBV19 with TRBJ2-7; a possible D gene is TRBD1 (5 bases). CDR3 length: 16 amino acids. V shed 1 base and J shed 2 bases, with 15 bases lying between them. Germline values: CDR1 LNHDA, CDR2 SQIVND (reference sequence). CDR3 loop: CASSIVGQLVPYEQYF. The CDR3 region has the DNA TGTGCCAGTAGTATAGTGGGGCAGCTTGTCCCCTACGAGCAGTACTTC.

A few counts support this clone. V gene TRBV23-1 combines with J gene TRBJ1-1; 9 bases line up with TRBD1. TRBV23-1 is annotated as an ORF whose role is uncertain. V lost 4 bases to trimming and J lost 0 bases; unmatched junction nucleotides: 15. The CDR3 sequence is 19 residues long. The CDR3 nucleotides are TGCGCCAGCAGTCCTATCCGGGGACAGGGCTTAATATTGAACACTGAAGCTTTCTTT. Translation: CASSPIRGQGLILNTEAFF.

This clone was counted only a few times. The V call is TRBV9, the J call TRBJ2-3, with 13 bases identical to TRBD2. The CDR3 loop spans 17 amino acids. The V and J ends lost 3 bases and 2 bases, in that order; junction bases with no gene match: 6. Germline V gene lookup returns CDR1 SGDLS and CDR2 YYNGEE. The CDR3 spells CASSGTSGGLSTDTQYF. Here the CDR3 DNA reads TGTGCCAGCAGCGGGACTAGCGGGGGTCTTTCCACAGATACGCAGTATTTT.

This clone appeared once. V usage is TRBV9 and J usage is TRBJ1-6, with D perhaps TRBD1 (6 bases). V was pared by 3 bases and J by 6 bases, with 16 bases between. This CDR3 region has 16 residues. From germline, CDR1 is SGDLS and CDR2 YYNGEE. CDR3 amino acids: CASSESVRGTNSPLHF. In DNA, the CDR3 is TGTGCCAGCAGCGAGAGCGTCAGGGGAACTAATTCACCCCTCCACTTT.

The V gene is TRBV5-1, the J gene TRBJ2-1; D is unclear. There are 11 residues in the CDR3. The germline V gene has CDR1 SGHRS and CDR2 YFSETQ. The V end lost 3 bases, the J end lost 6 bases, and 4 bases lay between the germline ends. CDR3 DNA: TGCGCCAGCAGCTCTCCCAATGAGCAGTTCTTC. It specifies CASSSPNEQFF.

The chain employs TRBV11-2 and TRBJ2-3, with D perhaps matching TRBD2 (6 bases). Germline CDR1 and CDR2: SGHAT and FQNNGV. The ends were cut back, 1 base at V and 6 bases at J, with 14 bases in the middle. The CDR3 is made up of 15 amino acids. CDR3 loop: CASSLVPGRTDTQYF. The CDR3 nucleotides read TGTGCCAGCAGCTTAGTCCCGGGGAGGACCGATACGCAGTATTTT.

This sequence joins TRBV7-9 and TRBJ1-4; D remains unclear. Germline CDR1 SEHNR, CDR2 FQNEAQ (reference sequence). The CDR3 covers 13 residues. V lost 0 bases and J 6 bases, leaving 5 bases between the germline ends. The CDR3 loop reads CASSLARDEKLFF. CDR3 coding DNA: TGTGCCAGCAGCTTAGCGAGGGATGAAAAACTGTTTTTT.

The chain couples TRBV5-6 to TRBJ1-2, with 7 bases matching TRBD1. There are 13 residues in the CDR3. Trimming at V came to 3 bases and at J to 4 bases, leaving 3 bases not matched to a gene. Per germline, CDR1 SGHDT and CDR2 YYEEEE. The DNA for the CDR3 is TGTGCCAGCAGCTATACAGGGGTCTATGGCTACACCTTC. It codes for CASSYTGVYGYTF.

The chain carries TRBV2 and TRBJ2-1; TRBD2 is a possible D gene (5 bases). CDR1 SNHLY and CDR2 FYNNEI come from the germline V gene. Trimming removed 4 bases at V and 5 bases at J, with 21 bases between. The CDR3 sequence is 17 residues long. This chain's CDR3 is CASSGVRLALFDNEQFF. In DNA form, the CDR3 reads TGTGCCAGCAGTGGCGTTAGGCTAGCTTTGTTTGACAATGAGCAGTTCTTC.

V is TRBV6-5 and J is TRBJ1-3; no reliable D call. The V gene's germline CDR1 is MNHEY and CDR2 SVGAGI. CDR3 length equals 12 residues. Trimming pared 6 bases from V and 4 bases from J, leaving 7 bases between. The CDR3: CASRSEGNTIYF. In nucleotides, the CDR3 is TGTGCCAGCAGATCAGAAGGAAACACCATATATTTT.

The rearrangement uses TRBV4-3 and TRBJ1-1, with unresolved D. Germline assignment: CDR1 LGHNA and CDR2 YSLEER. CDR3 length: 15 residues. The ends were cut back, 1 base at V and 6 bases at J, with 15 bases in the middle. CDR3 loop: CASSQGERLRAEAFF. In nucleotides, the CDR3 is TGCGCCAGCAGCCAAGGGGAAAGACTGCGGGCTGAAGCTTTCTTT.